The rows below give T cell receptor beta chains drawn from one sample of a study of T cells in Graves' hyperthyroidism and ophthalmopathy. A single record per CDR3 protein comes from TCRdb applying MiXCR to the multiplex PCR reads. The table has over 300,000 distinct CDR3 sequences, around 14% seen once. Sequencing input: blood. The receptors originated from a woman aged 60-70 years with Graves' hyperthyroidism. Each CDR3 is given with its conserved first and last residue. Each record gives: J gene, V gene, CDR3 protein.

j_call: TRBJ1-1; v_call: TRBV6-6; cdr3_aa: CASSYGARPDTEAFF
j_call: TRBJ1-1; v_call: TRBV7-2; cdr3_aa: CASSLDQPAPNEAFF
j_call: TRBJ2-3; v_call: TRBV29-1; cdr3_aa: CSVLVDTQYF
j_call: TRBJ2-1; v_call: TRBV11-3; cdr3_aa: CASSTRGDYNEQFF
j_call: TRBJ2-5; v_call: TRBV28; cdr3_aa: CASSLPGRGETQYF
j_call: TRBJ2-3; v_call: TRBV20-1; cdr3_aa: CSGGVAGTVADTQYF
j_call: TRBJ2-1; v_call: TRBV12-3/TRBV12-4; cdr3_aa: CASSLERSLGDEQFF
j_call: TRBJ2-2; v_call: TRBV27; cdr3_aa: CAAGGSYGTGELFF
j_call: TRBJ1-5; v_call: TRBV27; cdr3_aa: CASSAATAGQPQHF
j_call: TRBJ1-1; v_call: TRBV2; cdr3_aa: CADQTGRAEAFF
j_call: TRBJ2-7; v_call: TRBV9; cdr3_aa: CASSSGPTTGKGYEQYF
j_call: TRBJ2-5; v_call: TRBV2; cdr3_aa: CASRAWGETQYF
j_call: TRBJ2-7; v_call: TRBV5-1; cdr3_aa: CASSLAGTGEQYF
j_call: TRBJ2-7; v_call: TRBV4-2; cdr3_aa: CASSQAYRDERYF
j_call: TRBJ1-1; v_call: TRBV6-2/TRBV6-3; cdr3_aa: CASSYRPWTNTEAFF
j_call: TRBJ1-1; v_call: TRBV5-6; cdr3_aa: CASSFLGGGHLNTEAFF
j_call: TRBJ2-7; v_call: TRBV7-2; cdr3_aa: CASSLVGEPASYEQYF
j_call: TRBJ2-5; v_call: TRBV11-3; cdr3_aa: CASSLPSGRQETQYF
j_call: TRBJ2-7; v_call: TRBV4-1; cdr3_aa: CASSQDGTSGFYEQYF
j_call: TRBJ2-1; v_call: TRBV12-3/TRBV12-4; cdr3_aa: CASSFSPSDEQFF
j_call: TRBJ2-1; v_call: TRBV20-1; cdr3_aa: CSARAGGPNNEQFF